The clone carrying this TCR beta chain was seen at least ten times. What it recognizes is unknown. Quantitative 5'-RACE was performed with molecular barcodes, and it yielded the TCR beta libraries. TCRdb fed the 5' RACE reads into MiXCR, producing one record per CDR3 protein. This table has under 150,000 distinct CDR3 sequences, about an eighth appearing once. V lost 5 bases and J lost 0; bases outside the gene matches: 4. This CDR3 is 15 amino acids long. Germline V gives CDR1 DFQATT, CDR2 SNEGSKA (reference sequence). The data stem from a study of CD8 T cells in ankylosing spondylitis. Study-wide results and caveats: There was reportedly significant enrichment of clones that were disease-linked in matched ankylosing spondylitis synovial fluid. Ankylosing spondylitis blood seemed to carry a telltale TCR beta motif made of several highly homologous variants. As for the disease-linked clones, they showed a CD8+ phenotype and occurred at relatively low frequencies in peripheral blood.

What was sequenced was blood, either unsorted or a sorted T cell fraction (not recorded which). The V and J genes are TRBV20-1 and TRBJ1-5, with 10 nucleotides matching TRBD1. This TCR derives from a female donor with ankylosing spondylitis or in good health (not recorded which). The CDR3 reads CSAGTGVYSNQPQHF. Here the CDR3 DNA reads TGCAGTGCTGGGACAGGGGTGTATAGCAATCAGCCCCAGCATTTT.